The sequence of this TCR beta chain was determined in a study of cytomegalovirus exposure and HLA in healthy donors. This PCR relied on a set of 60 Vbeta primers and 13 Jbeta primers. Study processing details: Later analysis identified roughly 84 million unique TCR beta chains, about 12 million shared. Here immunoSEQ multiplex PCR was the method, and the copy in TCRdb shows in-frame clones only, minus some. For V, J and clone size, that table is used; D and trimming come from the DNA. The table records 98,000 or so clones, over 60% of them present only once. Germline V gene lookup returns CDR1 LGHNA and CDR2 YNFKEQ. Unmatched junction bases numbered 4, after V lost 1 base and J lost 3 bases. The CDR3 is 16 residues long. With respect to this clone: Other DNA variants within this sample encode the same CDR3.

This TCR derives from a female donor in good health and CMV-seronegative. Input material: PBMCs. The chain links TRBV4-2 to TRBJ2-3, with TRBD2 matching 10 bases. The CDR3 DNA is TGTGCCAGCAGCCAAGGGACTAGCGGAGTGACAGATACGCAGTATTTT. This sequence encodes CASSQGTSGVTDTQYF.